These T cell receptor beta chains were read from a single sample in a study of sequential checkpoint blockade in melanoma. Clones were read by immunoSEQ multiplex PCR, and TCRdb kept only the in-frame ones, dropping some. The data show about 4,600 clones, 25% to 40% seen once. The source was tumor tissue (inferred from file names), collected from a patient given nivolumab and ipilimumab in sequence. The receptor set was obtained from a human donor with melanoma. The CDR3 runs from the conserved cysteine through the conserved F or W. Fields, in order: V gene, clone size, J gene, D gene, CDR3 protein, CDR3 DNA. A D gene is named only where the DNA matches it firmly. Size is stated for part of the rows, as once, few or many counts, or as a class when the clone is expanded.

TRBV30,many,TRBJ2-7,-,CAWSEGAGASYEQYF,TGTGCCTGGAGTGAGGGGGCGGGGGCCTCCTACGAGCAGTACTTC
TRBV6-8,-,TRBJ2-1,-,CASNVDGSSYNEQFF,TGTGCCAGCAACGTGGACGGGAGCTCCTACAATGAGCAGTTCTTC
TRBV6-8,-,TRBJ2-5,TRBD2,CASSAPGLAGVRETQYF,TGTGCCAGCAGTGCCCCGGGACTAGCGGGAGTCCGGGAGACCCAGTACTTC
TRBV6-8,medium-sized,TRBJ2-7,-,CASSGLGTSYEQYF,TGTGCCAGCAGCGGTTTAGGGACATCCTACGAGCAGTACTTC
TRBV19,-,TRBJ2-3,-,CASSHSTLATSTDTQYF,TGTGCCAGTAGTCACTCGACTCTGGCGACTAGCACAGATACGCAGTATTTT
TRBV28,-,TRBJ2-5,-,CASSLLGVETQYF,TGTGCCAGCAGTTTATTAGGGGTGGAGACCCAGTACTTC
TRBV19,few,TRBJ2-1,-,CASSIDRNSRALDNEQFF,TGTGCCAGTAGTATCGATCGAAACAGCCGTGCTCTGGACAATGAGCAGTTCTTC
TRBV7-7,-,TRBJ2-5,TRBD1,CASSLTGAGETQYF,TGTGCCAGCAGCCTTACAGGGGCCGGAGAGACCCAGTACTTC
TRBV25-1,-,TRBJ1-2,-,CASSGRRVATNYGYTF,TGTGCCAGCAGTGGCAGGAGGGTGGCAACTAACTATGGCTACACCTTC
TRBV19,-,TRBJ2-3,TRBD1,CASSPTGGPDTQYF,TGTGCCAGTAGTCCAACAGGGGGCCCAGATACGCAGTATTTT
TRBV11-3,-,TRBJ2-5,-,CASSAWTVEETQYF,TGTGCCAGCAGCGCCTGGACAGTCGAAGAGACCCAGTACTTC
TRBV7-4,-,TRBJ1-2,TRBD1,CASGRDSHLNYGYTF,TGTGCCAGCGGAAGGGACAGTCATCTTAACTATGGCTACACCTTC
TRBV23-1,-,TRBJ1-2,-,CASSQDSGARSLLNYGYTF,TGCGCCAGCAGCCAAGACTCAGGGGCCCGATCGCTACTTAACTATGGCTACACCTTC
TRBV5-1,-,TRBJ1-1,TRBD1,CASSPGQTNTEAFF,TGCGCCAGCAGCCCGGGACAGACGAACACTGAAGCTTTCTTT
TRBV11-3,-,TRBJ1-2,-,CASSTPTTSGDGYTF,TGTGCCAGCAGTACACCTACGACATCTGGGGATGGCTACACCTTC
TRBV29-1,-,TRBJ2-5,-,CSVEDHGEETQYF,TGCAGCGTTGAAGATCATGGGGAAGAGACCCAGTACTTC
TRBV28,-,TRBJ2-3,TRBD1,CASSKTGGTDTQYF,TGTGCCAGCAGTAAGACAGGGGGCACAGATACGCAGTATTTT
TRBV30,medium-sized,TRBJ1-1,-,CACNWAKTEAFF,TGTGCCTGCAATTGGGCGAAGACTGAAGCTTTCTTT
TRBV6-8,-,TRBJ2-7,-,CASSRLRGSHREQYF,TGTGCCAGCAGTCGATTAAGGGGCAGCCACCGTGAGCAGTACTTC
TRBV30,-,TRBJ2-6,-,CAWSVSIGNVLTF,TGTGCCTGGAGTGTTTCCATCGGAAACGTCCTGACTTTC
TRBV10-2,-,TRBJ2-1,TRBD1,CASRLGQGHGEQFF,TGCGCCAGCAGATTAGGACAGGGTCACGGTGAGCAGTTCTTC
TRBV28,medium-sized,TRBJ2-2,-,CASSTSSQGQRPNTGELFF,TGTGCCAGCAGCACAAGCAGTCAAGGACAGCGACCGAACACCGGGGAGCTGTTTTTT
TRBV9,medium-sized,TRBJ2-1,TRBD2,CASSVGTSGSYEQFF,TGTGCCAGCAGCGTCGGGACTAGCGGGAGTTATGAGCAGTTCTTC
TRBV9,medium-sized,TRBJ2-7,TRBD2,CASSEGGASEYYEQYF,TGTGCCAGCAGTGAGGGAGGGGCTTCGGAATACTACGAGCAGTACTTC
TRBV9,few,TRBJ2-3,TRBD2,CASSVGLAGLADTQYF,TGTGCCAGCAGCGTTGGACTAGCGGGTCTGGCAGATACGCAGTATTTT
TRBV10-2,-,TRBJ2-7,TRBD2,CASSRLAGMHEQYF,TGCGCCAGCAGTCGACTAGCGGGAATGCACGAGCAGTACTTC
TRBV11-3,-,TRBJ2-5,-,CASSFSAGRQETQYF,TGTGCCAGCAGCTTCTCGGCAGGGCGACAAGAGACCCAGTACTTC
TRBV11-3,-,TRBJ2-2,-,CASSFTSGPTGELFF,TGTGCCAGCAGCTTTACCAGCGGGCCCACCGGGGAGCTGTTTTTT
TRBV28,medium-sized,TRBJ2-7,TRBD2,CASSTNIAGSTYEQYF,TGTGCCAGCAGCACAAATATAGCGGGTAGTACCTACGAGCAGTACTTC
TRBV9,few,TRBJ1-2,-,CASSVVDGLLTF,TGTGCCAGCAGCGTAGTCGACGGACTATTAACCTTC
TRBV11-3,once,TRBJ2-2,-,CASSFNSGRNTGELFF,TGTGCCAGCAGCTTTAATAGCGGAAGGAACACCGGGGAGCTGTTTTTT
TRBV18,few,TRBJ1-4,-,CASSQALNEKLFF,TGTGCCAGCTCACAGGCTCTTAATGAAAAACTGTTTTTT
TRBV12-5,-,TRBJ2-7,-,CASAGSYEQYF,TGTGCCAGTGCGGGGTCCTACGAGCAGTACTTC
TRBV9,few,TRBJ2-3,-,CASATGGRAQYF,TGTGCCAGCGCGACGGGGGGCAGGGCGCAGTATTTT
TRBV11-3,medium-sized,TRBJ1-6,-,CASSSYGGGSPLHF,TGTGCCAGCAGCTCCTACGGGGGAGGTTCACCCCTCCACTTT
TRBV7-5,-,TRBJ1-5,-,CASSLDRRGFQPQHF,TGTGCCAGCAGCTTGGACAGGCGGGGATTCCAGCCCCAGCATTTT
TRBV6-8,few,TRBJ2-7,TRBD1,CASSDRAGGTYEQYF,TGTGCCAGCAGTGACCGGGCAGGGGGAACCTACGAGCAGTACTTC
TRBV6-1,-,TRBJ1-1,-,CASSEGRGTEAFF,TGTGCCAGCAGTGAAGGACGTGGGACTGAAGCTTTCTTT
TRBV1,-,TRBJ2-7,-,CASSQLSGTEAYEQYF,TGCGCCAGCAGCCAGCTCTCCGGGACGGAGGCCTACGAGCAGTACTTC
TRBV12-5,few,TRBJ1-5,-,CASGTQGSSNQPQHF,TGTGCCAGCGGTACACAGGGTTCCAGCAATCAGCCCCAGCATTTT
TRBV9,few,TRBJ1-6,-,CASRLTENSYNSPLHF,TGTGCCAGCAGGCTGACAGAGAACTCCTATAATTCACCCCTCCACTTT
TRBV10-3,-,TRBJ1-5,-,CAISDSHISQPQHF,TGTGCCATCAGTGATTCTCATATTTCGCAGCCCCAGCATTTT
TRBV11-1,-,TRBJ2-1,TRBD2,CASSQAAGGNNEQFF,TGTGCCAGCAGTCAAGCGGCGGGGGGAAACAATGAGCAGTTCTTC
TRBV30,few,TRBJ1-3,-,CAWSTGTLAGNTIYF,TGTGCCTGGAGTACCGGGACACTAGCTGGAAACACCATATATTTT
TRBV5-1,-,TRBJ2-3,TRBD2,CASSLGLARITDTQYF,TGCGCCAGCAGCTTGGGACTAGCGAGAATCACAGATACGCAGTATTTT
TRBV6-8,few,TRBJ1-1,TRBD1,CASSSIVGQAEAFF,TGTGCCAGCAGTTCCATCGTTGGACAGGCTGAAGCTTTCTTT
TRBV29-1,-,TRBJ2-7,TRBD2,CSVGSGSSYEQYF,TGCAGCGTTGGTAGCGGGAGCTCCTACGAGCAGTACTTC
TRBV27,few,TRBJ2-7,-,CASSLSQIETYEQYF,TGTGCCAGCAGTTTATCCCAGATTGAAACCTACGAGCAGTACTTC
TRBV18,-,TRBJ2-7,TRBD2,CASSPLGLAAREQYF,TGTGCCAGCTCACCACTTGGACTAGCGGCCCGTGAGCAGTACTTC
TRBV19,few,TRBJ2-2,TRBD1,CASTHDRGLGELFF,TGTGCCAGTACCCACGACAGGGGGCTAGGGGAGCTGTTTTTT
TRBV15,-,TRBJ1-1,TRBD1,CATSRGGTVNTEAFF,TGTGCCACCAGCAGAGGTGGGACAGTGAACACTGAAGCTTTCTTT
TRBV19,-,TRBJ2-1,TRBD1,CASSPHRPTGYNEQFF,TGTGCCAGTAGTCCCCATAGGCCGACAGGGTACAATGAGCAGTTCTTC
TRBV30,-,TRBJ1-6,TRBD1,CAWRGGTGGTPLHF,TGTGCCTGGAGAGGTGGGACAGGGGGGACACCCCTCCACTTT
TRBV11-3,-,TRBJ2-6,-,CASSLDWTAPLSGANVLTF,TGTGCCAGCAGCTTGGATTGGACAGCCCCTCTCTCTGGGGCCAACGTCCTGACTTTC
TRBV19,once,TRBJ1-5,TRBD1,CASSPPGQGAQPQHF,TGTGCCAGTAGCCCTCCGGGACAGGGGGCACAGCCCCAGCATTTT